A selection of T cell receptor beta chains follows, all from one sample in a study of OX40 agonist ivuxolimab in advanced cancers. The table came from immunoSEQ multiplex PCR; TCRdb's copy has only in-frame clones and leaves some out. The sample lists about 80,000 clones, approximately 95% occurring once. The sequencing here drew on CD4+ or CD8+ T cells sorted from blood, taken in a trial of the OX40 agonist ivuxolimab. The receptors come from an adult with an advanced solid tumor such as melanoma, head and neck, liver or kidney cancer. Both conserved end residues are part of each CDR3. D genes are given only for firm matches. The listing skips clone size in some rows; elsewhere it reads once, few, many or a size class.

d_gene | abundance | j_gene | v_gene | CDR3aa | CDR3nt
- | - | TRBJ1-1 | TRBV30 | CAWSFGDTEAFF | TGTGCCTGGAGTTTCGGGGACACTGAAGCTTTCTTT
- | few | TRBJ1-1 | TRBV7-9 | CAGEQNMNTEAFF | TGTGCCGGAGAGCAGAACATGAACACTGAAGCTTTCTTT
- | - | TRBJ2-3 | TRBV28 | CASNKRTDTQYF | TGTGCCAGCAACAAGCGCACAGATACGCAGTATTTT
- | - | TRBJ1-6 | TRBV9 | CASSVAGGLLENSPLHF | TGTGCCAGCAGCGTAGCGGGGGGCCTGTTGGAAAATTCACCCCTCCACTTT
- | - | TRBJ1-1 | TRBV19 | CASRRDTSLNTEAFF | TGTGCCAGCCGCCGGGACACCTCCTTGAACACTGAAGCTTTCTTT
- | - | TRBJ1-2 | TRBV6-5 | CASTRANYGYTF | TGTGCCAGCACCCGGGCCAACTATGGCTACACCTTC
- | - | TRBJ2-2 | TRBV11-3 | CASSLGGAPGTGELFF | TGTGCCAGCAGCTTAGGTGGGGCCCCGGGCACCGGGGAGCTGTTTTTT
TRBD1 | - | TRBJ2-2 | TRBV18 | CASSPPGQTFNTGELFF | TGTGCCAGCTCACCTCCGGGACAGACATTTAACACCGGGGAGCTGTTTTTT
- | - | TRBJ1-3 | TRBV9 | CASSVDWGPGNTIYF | TGTGCCAGCAGCGTAGACTGGGGGCCCGGAAACACCATATATTTT
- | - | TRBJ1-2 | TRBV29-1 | CSAKDRNYGYTF | TGCAGCGCAAAAGACAGGAACTATGGCTACACCTTC
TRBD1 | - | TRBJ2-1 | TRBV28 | CASSFTRQGAINEQFF | TGTGCCAGCAGTTTTACTAGGCAGGGGGCCATAAATGAGCAGTTCTTC
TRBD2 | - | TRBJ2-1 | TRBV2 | CASSQSTSGGINEQFF | TGTGCCAGCAGCCAATCGACTAGCGGGGGAATCAATGAGCAGTTCTTC
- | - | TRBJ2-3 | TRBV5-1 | CASSLGDSGDTQYF | TGCGCCAGCAGCTTGGGGGACTCCGGCGATACGCAGTATTTT
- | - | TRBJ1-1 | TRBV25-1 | CASSEVGGGTEAFF | TGTGCCAGCAGTGAGGTGGGGGGCGGCACTGAAGCTTTCTTT
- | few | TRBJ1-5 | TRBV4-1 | CASSQVIVLSNQPQHF | TGCGCCAGCAGCCAAGTCATTGTGTTAAGCAATCAGCCCCAGCATTTT
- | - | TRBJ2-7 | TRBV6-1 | CASSEPPPGDF | TGTGCCAGCAGTGAACCCCCGCCCGGAGACTTC
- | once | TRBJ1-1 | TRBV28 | CASIGVMNTEAFF | TGTGCCAGCATCGGGGTCATGAACACTGAAGCTTTCTTT
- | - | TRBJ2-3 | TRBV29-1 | CSLTYSSRSTDTQYF | TGCAGCTTGACGTACTCTTCGCGTAGCACAGATACGCAGTATTTT
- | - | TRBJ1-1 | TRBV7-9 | CASSLYDEGGAFF | TGTGCCAGCAGCTTATACGACGAAGGAGGAGCTTTCTTT
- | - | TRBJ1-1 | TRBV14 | CASSPRDVRDIGTEAFF | TGTGCCAGCAGCCCACGAGACGTACGGGACATTGGAACTGAAGCTTTCTTT
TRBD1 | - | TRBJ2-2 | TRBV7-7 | CASSPDRVAGELFF | TGTGCCAGCAGTCCGGACAGGGTTGCCGGGGAGCTGTTTTTT
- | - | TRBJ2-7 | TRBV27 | CASSFGPWGEQYF | TGTGCCAGCAGTTTTGGCCCTTGGGGAGAGCAGTACTTC
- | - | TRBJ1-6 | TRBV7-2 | CASSRDFNSPLHF | TGTGCCAGCAGCAGGGACTTTAATTCACCCCTCCACTTT
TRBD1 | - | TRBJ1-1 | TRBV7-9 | CASSHIPGGVTEAFF | TGTGCCAGCAGCCATATTCCAGGGGGCGTGACTGAAGCTTTCTTT
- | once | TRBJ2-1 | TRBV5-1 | CASSRRTESYNEQFF | TGCGCCAGCAGCAGGAGGACAGAGTCCTACAATGAGCAGTTCTTC
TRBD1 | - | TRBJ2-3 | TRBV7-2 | CASSSGTGVTDTQYF | TGTGCCAGCAGCTCGGGGACAGGGGTCACAGATACGCAGTATTTT
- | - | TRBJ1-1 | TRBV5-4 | CASSLDRLNTEAFF | TGTGCCAGCAGCTTGGACAGATTGAACACTGAAGCTTTCTTT
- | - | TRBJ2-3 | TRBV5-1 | CASRLDISTDTQYF | TGCGCCAGCAGATTGGACATATCCACAGATACGCAGTATTTT
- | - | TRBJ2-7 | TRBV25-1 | CASSEVGGVLYEQYF | TGTGCCAGCAGTGAAGTCGGAGGGGTGTTATACGAGCAGTACTTC
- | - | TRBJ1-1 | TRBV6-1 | CASRKNRDTNTEAFF | TGTGCCAGCAGGAAGAACAGGGATACGAACACTGAAGCTTTCTTT
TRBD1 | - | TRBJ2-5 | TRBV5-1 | CASSLTMLTGEETQYF | TGCGCCAGCAGCCTCACCATGCTGACAGGGGAAGAGACCCAGTACTTC
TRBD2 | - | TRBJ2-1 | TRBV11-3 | CASSLRTSGRAENEQFF | TGTGCCAGCAGCTTAAGGACTAGCGGGAGGGCGGAAAATGAGCAGTTCTTC
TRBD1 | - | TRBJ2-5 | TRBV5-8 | CASGEDRVRETQYF | TGTGCCAGCGGGGAGGACAGGGTGAGAGAGACCCAGTACTTC
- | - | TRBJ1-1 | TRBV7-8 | CASNVQGNTEAFF | TGTGCCAGCAATGTCCAGGGGAACACTGAAGCTTTCTTT
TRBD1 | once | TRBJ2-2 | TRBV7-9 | CASSLLGTANTGELFF | TGTGCCAGCAGCTTGCTGGGGACAGCGAACACCGGGGAGCTGTTTTTT